This T cell receptor beta chain is from a study of Graves' ophthalmopathy and Graves' hyperthyroidism. In the study overall: At initial diagnosis, peripheral blood was obtained, and this preceded any treatment.

Turning to this clonotype: Antigen: not known.

Study-level points and caveats: An 81.08% specificity and 87.88% sensitivity were achieved by a 13-signature model that separated ophthalmopathy from stable hyperthyroidism.

Orbital computed tomography and thyroid ultrasound, along with TRAb, serum thyroxine and clinical symptoms, underpinned diagnosis. A volume of approximately 10 ml of fresh peripheral blood supplied the PBMCs. Amplification of the TCR beta CDR3 regions used RNA transcripts (as template). An initial RT-PCR round employing HTBI primers preceded a second-round multiplex PCR. A single record per CDR3 protein comes from TCRdb applying MiXCR to the multiplex PCR reads. The sample has over 650,000 distinct CDR3 sequences; about two fifths are singletons. The receptor comes from an adult man with Graves' ophthalmopathy. What was sequenced was peripheral blood.

As DNA, the CDR3 is TGCAGCGTTTACCAGGTGGCGGAGAATTCACCCCTCCACTTT. Translating it yields CSVYQVAENSPLHF. The genes are TRBV29-1 and TRBJ1-6; D unresolved. Looked up from germline, CDR1 is SQVTM and CDR2 is ANQGSEA. The germline V and J ends were trimmed by 5 bases and 7 bases, with 15 bases remaining between them. The CDR3 consists of 14 residues.